The next 27 T cell receptor beta chains were all read from a single sample in a study of T cell clonotyping in hematopoietic cell transplantation. Method: immunoSEQ multiplex PCR; TCRdb's copy keeps in-frame clones and lacks some. The profile shows approximately 1,000 clones, around 93% of them singletons. Sequencing was performed on PBMCs, taken 180 days after allogeneic stem cell transplant. These receptors were collected from a male patient aged 50 to 59 who had an allogeneic stem cell transplant from a related donor, so T cells may come from the graft donor. Some clones in this sample may be carry-over from other donors' samples.

The chain carries TRBV27 and TRBJ2-1; 7 positions match TRBD2. This CDR3 is built from 14 residues. Germline trimming cut 5 bases from V and 5 bases from J; bases unmatched to any gene: 6. Germline V gives CDR1 MNHEY, CDR2 SMNVEV (reference sequence). CDR3 nucleotides: TGTGCCAGCAGTCTCGGGACTACCCACAATGAGCAGTTCTTC. It is translated as CASSLGTTHNEQFF.

V gene TRBV7-2 combines with J gene TRBJ1-4; 11 bases agree with TRBD1. This CDR3 has 14 amino acids. Germline loops: CDR1 SGHTA, CDR2 FQGNSA. V dropped 6 bases and J dropped 11; count of bases not matched to a gene: 8. The CDR3 coding sequence is TGTGCCAGCAGTGGACAGGGGGCGGCTGACAAACTGTTTTTT. As protein: CASSGQGAADKLFF.

J is TRBJ1-5 and V is TRBV5-6; TRBD1 agrees at 7 bases. There are 15 residues in the CDR3. J lost 1 base, V lost 0 bases, and 1 base had no gene match. CDR1 is SGHDT and CDR2 is YYEEEE in the germline V gene. The CDR3 coding sequence is TGTGCCAGCAGCTTGGCAGGGGGAAGCAATCAGCCCCAGCATTTT. As protein: CASSLAGGSNQPQHF.

V is TRBV30 and J is TRBJ2-1, with D unresolved. The CDR3 is 14 amino acids. Germline V gives CDR1 GTSNPN, CDR2 SVGIG (reference sequence). Trimming removed 3 bases at V and 4 bases at J, with 13 bases between. The CDR3: CAWSTGQGYNEQFF. The DNA of the CDR3 is TGTGCCTGGAGCACCGGGCAAGGGTACAATGAGCAGTTCTTC. The full variable domain, with the rest looked up from reference TRBV30 and TRBJ2-1, is SQTIHQWPATLVQPVGSPLSLECTVEGTSNPNLYWYRQAAGRGLQLLFYSVGIGQISSEVPQNLSASRPQDRQFILSSKKLLLSDSGFYLCAWSTGQGYNEQFFGPGTRLTVL.

This chain links TRBV18 with TRBJ2-7, with 7 bases that match TRBD1. The CDR3 has 15 residues. CDR1 is KGHSH, CDR2 LQKENI, per germline. The trim removed 6 bases at V and 4 bases at J, leaving 12 bases unmatched. The CDR3 bases are TGTGCCAGCTCTCCTACTGCCAGGGGGTTATACGAGCAGTACTTC. Amino acids: CASSPTARGLYEQYF.

The genes are TRBV13 and TRBJ1-1; D remains unclear. V was trimmed by 2 bases and J by 5 bases, leaving 12 bases between them. The CDR3 is made up of 14 amino acids. Per germline, CDR1 PRHDT and CDR2 FYEKMQ (reference sequence). The CDR3 reads CASSLKIAGTEAFF. In DNA form, the CDR3 reads TGTGCCAGCAGCTTAAAAATAGCCGGAACTGAAGCTTTCTTT. Looking up the rest from reference TRBV13 and TRBJ1-1 gives the full variable domain: AAGVIQSPRHLIKEKRETATLKCYPIPRHDTVYWYQQGPGQDPQFLISFYEKMQSDKGSIPDRFSAQQFSDYHSELNMSSLELGDSALYFCASSLKIAGTEAFFGQGTRLTVV.

V usage is TRBV2 and J usage is TRBJ2-5; TRBD1 or TRBD2 may be the D gene (7 bases each). CDR1 SNHLY and CDR2 FYNNEI come from the germline V gene. The CDR3 is 14 residues long. V was clipped by 6 bases and J by 7 bases, with 18 bases between them. The CDR3 protein is CASSARSGGGTQYF. As DNA, the CDR3 is TGTGCCAGCAGCGCCAGGTCAGGGGGGGGGACCCAGTACTTC.

This CDR3 reads CASSQERGHSYGYTF. The CDR3 bases are TGCGCCAGCAGCCAAGAAAGGGGGCACTCCTATGGCTACACCTTC. The rearrangement links TRBV4-3 to TRBJ1-2; TRBD1 matches 7 bases. This CDR3 contains 15 residues. The V gene end was trimmed by 0 bases and the J gene end by 4 bases; junction bases not matched to a gene: 5. Germline CDR1 and CDR2: LGHNA and YSLEER.

The genes are TRBV7-2 and TRBJ2-7; D ambiguous. This CDR3 has 15 residues. V was cut by 1 base and J by 3 bases, with 13 bases left in between. Germline V gene sequence: CDR1 SGHTA, CDR2 FQGNSA. The CDR3 DNA reads as TGTGCCAGCAGCTTAGATAAGGACCGAAGCTACGAGCAGTACTTC. Its translation: CASSLDKDRSYEQYF.

The chain combines TRBV9 with TRBJ2-7, with 11 bases identical to TRBD2. The CDR3 extends over 17 amino acids. V dropped 4 bases and J dropped 0; count of bases not matched to a gene: 9. Germline V gene data show CDR1 as SGDLS and CDR2 as YYNGEE. The CDR3 DNA sequence: TGTGCCAGCAGCCCGCACCAGGGACTAGCGGCCTCCTACGAGCAGTACTTC. Translation gives CASSPHQGLAASYEQYF.

A few counts support this clone. J is TRBJ2-6 and V is TRBV9, with D perhaps TRBD1 or TRBD2 (6 bases each). This CDR3 is built from 17 residues. V lost 8 bases and J lost 0, with 18 bases in between. The germline CDR1 and CDR2 sequences are SGDLS and YYNGEE. CDR3 protein: CARGTWTDPSGANVLTF. CDR3 sequence (DNA): TGTGCCAGGGGGACTTGGACAGATCCCTCTGGGGCCAACGTCCTGACTTTC.

The rearrangement links TRBV5-6 to TRBJ1-1, with D uncertain. The V end lost 6 bases, the J end lost 5 bases, and 8 bases lay between the germline ends. Germline V CDR1 and CDR2: SGHDT, YYEEEE. The length of the CDR3 is 11 residues. The CDR3 loop reads CASKGGTEAFF. For the CDR3, the DNA is TGTGCCAGCAAGGGAGGGACTGAAGCTTTCTTT.

The chain employs TRBV28 and TRBJ1-5; 8 bases match TRBD1. Trimming cost V 6 bases and J 6 bases; bases outside gene matches: 7. The CDR3 spans 14 residues. CDR1 and CDR2 (germline): MDHEN, SYDVKM. CDR3 bases: TGTGCCAGCAGCAAGGGACAGGAAAGTCAGCCCCAGCATTTT. Encoded protein: CASSKGQESQPQHF.

This clone showed up just once. The genes are TRBV2 and TRBJ2-1; maybe TRBD1 (5 bases). The CDR3 spans 13 residues. The germline V gene encodes CDR1 SNHLY and CDR2 FYNNEI. V was cut by 7 bases and J by 4 bases, with 11 bases left in between. The CDR3 bases are TGTGCCAGCAACCTAGACAGTTACAATGAGCAGTTCTTC. This sequence encodes CASNLDSYNEQFF.

The rearrangement links TRBV2 to TRBJ1-5, with D possibly TRBD1 on 5 matching bases. The CDR3 has 15 residues. The ends were cut back, 1 base at V and 9 bases at J, with 16 bases in the middle. CDR1 and CDR2 (germline): SNHLY, FYNNEI. In DNA, the CDR3 is TGTGCCAGCAGTGAAGAGGTCCGGGGGTCAGGGCCCCAGCATTTT. It translates to CASSEEVRGSGPQHF.

V gene TRBV28 combines with J gene TRBJ2-7, with TRBD1 identical over 7 bases. Germline CDR1 is MDHEN and CDR2 is SYDVKM. J was trimmed by 9 bases and V by 5 bases; bases with no gene match: 10. The CDR3 spans 13 residues. DNA of the CDR3: TGTGCCAGCAGTAAATCGGGACAGAGTACGCAGTACTTC. Translation: CASSKSGQSTQYF.

The V call is TRBV10-3, the J call TRBJ2-7; 11 positions agree with TRBD2. CDR1 and CDR2 from the germline V gene are ENHRY and SYGVKD. The CDR3 is made up of 15 amino acids. Losses at the gene ends were 5 bases for V and 6 bases for J; bases not matched to a gene: 9. CDR3 DNA sequence: TGTGCCATCAGTATCTATAGCGGGAGGGCCGGCGAGCAGTACTTC. Translated, it gives CAISIYSGRAGEQYF.

The CDR3 loop reads CATSREPVNTEAFF. In nucleotides, the CDR3 is TGTGCCACCAGCAGAGAACCGGTGAACACTGAAGCTTTCTTT. The chain combines TRBV15 with TRBJ1-1; D is undetermined. Germline V CDR1 and CDR2: LNHNV, YYDKDF (reference sequence). The CDR3 is 14 amino acids. V lost 0 bases and J 0 bases, leaving 5 bases between the germline ends.

The V call is TRBV7-9, the J call TRBJ2-1, with 10 nucleotides matching TRBD2. Trimming cost V 2 bases and J 6 bases; bases outside gene matches: 4. In germline, CDR1 is SEHNR, CDR2 FQNEAQ (reference sequence). The CDR3 extends over 15 amino acids. CDR3 sequence: CASSLQAGGLNEQFF. DNA of the CDR3: TGTGCCAGCAGCTTACAAGCGGGGGGGCTCAATGAGCAGTTCTTC.

This clone was detected only once. The CDR3 loop is CASSHRDRGQYEQFF. DNA of the CDR3: TGTGCCAGCAGTCACCGGGACAGGGGGCAATATGAGCAGTTCTTC. V and J are TRBV25-1 and TRBJ2-1, with 12 bases aligning to TRBD1. CDR1 MGHDK and CDR2 SYGVNS come from the germline V gene. This CDR3 has 15 amino acids. The ends lost 5 bases at V and 8 bases at J; junction bases unmatched: 7.

V usage is TRBV7-6 and J usage is TRBJ2-7; D gene ambiguous. V lost 2 bases and J 2 bases, leaving 7 bases between the germline ends. The CDR3 consists of 13 residues. CDR1 is SGHVS and CDR2 is FNYEAQ in the germline V gene. The CDR3 bases are TGTGCCAGCAGCTTAAGTACAGCCTACGAGCAGTACTTC. Its protein is CASSLSTAYEQYF.

The rearrangement joins TRBV6-1 to TRBJ2-6, with D unresolved. The CDR3 spans 15 residues. V was cut by 6 bases and J by 3 bases, with 12 bases left in between. Germline V gene lookup returns CDR1 MNHNS and CDR2 SASEGT. CDR3 nucleotide sequence: TGTGCCAGCAGGCCCACCCTCTTTGGGGCCAACGTCCTGACTTTC. It specifies CASRPTLFGANVLTF.

This chain uses TRBV7-9 with TRBJ2-5, with D unclear. Trimming pared 6 bases from V and 3 bases from J, leaving 11 bases between. Per the germline V gene, CDR1 is SEHNR and CDR2 is FQNEAQ (reference sequence). The CDR3 sequence is 13 residues long. The DNA of the CDR3 is TGTGCCAGCAGGAGTCTGGTAAAAGAGACCCAGTACTTC. Encoded protein: CASRSLVKETQYF.

The chain recombines TRBV7-8 with TRBJ2-3; 16 positions agree with TRBD2. The CDR3 is 22 amino acids. Unmatched junction bases numbered 18, after V lost 6 bases and J lost 0 bases. Germline CDR1 reads SGHVS; CDR2 reads FQNEAQ. For the CDR3, the DNA is TGTGCCAGCAGATACGCATACGGGACTAGCGGGGGGGAACCTCTTAGCACAGATACGCAGTATTTT. This codes for CASRYAYGTSGGEPLSTDTQYF.

The J gene is TRBJ1-1, the V gene TRBV2; D call uncertain. The ends were cut back, 4 bases at V and 2 bases at J, with 8 bases in the middle. This CDR3 spans 13 amino acids. Germline loops: CDR1 SNHLY, CDR2 FYNNEI. In DNA form, the CDR3 reads TGTGCCAGCAGTGGTACAGTTAACACTGAAGCTTTCTTT. Protein: CASSGTVNTEAFF.

The CDR3 DNA reads TGTGCCAGCAGCTTAGGTTCTTTACGAAATAGCAATCAGCCCCAGCATTTT. This translates into CASSLGSLRNSNQPQHF. V and J are TRBV7-8 and TRBJ1-5, with D unclear. There are 17 residues in the CDR3. V was trimmed by 1 base and J by 0 bases, leaving 13 bases between them. Germline V gene data show CDR1 as SGHVS and CDR2 as FQNEAQ.

For this clone: This CDR3 is also generated by other DNA sequences in the sample. The V call is TRBV19, the J call TRBJ1-2; no definite D call. Trimming took 2 bases from V and 4 from J, leaving 5 bases between them. The CDR3 is 12 residues long. From germline, CDR1 is LNHDA and CDR2 SQIVND (reference sequence). This CDR3 reads CASSISVYGYTF. For the CDR3, the DNA is TGTGCCAGTAGTATATCGGTCTATGGCTACACCTTC.